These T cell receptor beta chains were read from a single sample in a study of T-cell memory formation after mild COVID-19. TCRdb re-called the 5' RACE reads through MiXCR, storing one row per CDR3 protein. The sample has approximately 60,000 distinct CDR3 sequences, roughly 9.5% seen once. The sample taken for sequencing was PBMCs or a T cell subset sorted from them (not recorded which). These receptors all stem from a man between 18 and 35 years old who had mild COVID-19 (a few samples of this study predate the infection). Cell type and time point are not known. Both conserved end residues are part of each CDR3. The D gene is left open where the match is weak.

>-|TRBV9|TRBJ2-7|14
CASSVVAGAREQYF
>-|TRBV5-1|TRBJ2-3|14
CASSLVGAPDTQYF
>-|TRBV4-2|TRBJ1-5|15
CASSQVRSLGQPQHF
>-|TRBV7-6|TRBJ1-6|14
CASSSRDMDSPLHF
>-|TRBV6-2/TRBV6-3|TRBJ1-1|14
CASSYTETVLVAFF
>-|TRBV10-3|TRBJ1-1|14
CAIKIDSQNTEAFF
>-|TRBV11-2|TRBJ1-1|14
CASSFRGSDTEAFF
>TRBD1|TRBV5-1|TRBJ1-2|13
CASSRDSSYGYTF
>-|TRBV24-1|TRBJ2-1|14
CATSLTGGYNEQFF
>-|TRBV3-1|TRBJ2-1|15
CASSQPLDGYNEQFF
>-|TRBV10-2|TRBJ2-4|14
CASSHGRGSNIQYF